This T cell receptor beta chain appears in the sequencing data of a study of blood T cell repertoires in COVID-19. About the study: T cells, B-cell-depleted T cells, or PBMCs provided the cDNA or gDNA that served as material.

Germline V gene data show CDR1 as KGHSH and CDR2 as LQKENI. CDR3 length equals 13 residues. The ends were cut back, 6 bases at V and 1 base at J, with 9 bases in the middle. In the original analysis: The assay estimated nucleated cells by amplifying reference gene primers. Assay used: immunoSEQ multiplex PCR; TCRdb lists only in-frame clones, some missing. D and trimming come from the DNA, and the V and J calls and clone size come from that table. Of some 200,000 clones listed, around 84% are singletons. The chain combines TRBV18 with TRBJ1-1, with a possible D match to TRBD1 (6 bases). Material: peripheral blood. The TCR comes from a man in his fifties or sixties who had recovered from COVID-19. CDR3 residues: CASSQGQNTEAFF. The CDR3 DNA follows: TGTGCCAGCTCCCAGGGACAGAACACTGAAGCTTTCTTT.